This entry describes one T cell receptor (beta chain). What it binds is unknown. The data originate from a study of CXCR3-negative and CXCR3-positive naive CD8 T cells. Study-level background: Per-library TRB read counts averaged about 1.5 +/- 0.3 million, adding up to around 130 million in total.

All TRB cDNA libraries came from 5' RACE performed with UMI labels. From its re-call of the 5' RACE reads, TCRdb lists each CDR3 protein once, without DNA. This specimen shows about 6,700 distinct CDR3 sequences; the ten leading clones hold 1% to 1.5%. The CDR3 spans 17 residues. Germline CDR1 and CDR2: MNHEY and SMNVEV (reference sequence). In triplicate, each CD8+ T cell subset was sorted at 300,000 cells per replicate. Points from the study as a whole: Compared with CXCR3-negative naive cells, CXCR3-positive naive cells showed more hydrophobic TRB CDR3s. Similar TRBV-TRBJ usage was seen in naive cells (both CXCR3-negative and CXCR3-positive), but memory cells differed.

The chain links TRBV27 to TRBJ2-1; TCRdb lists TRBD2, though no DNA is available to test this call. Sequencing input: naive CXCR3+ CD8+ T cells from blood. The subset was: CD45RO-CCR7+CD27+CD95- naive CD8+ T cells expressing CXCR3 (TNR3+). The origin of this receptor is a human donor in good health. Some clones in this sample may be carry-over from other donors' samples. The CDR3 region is CASSDGTSGSAYNEQFF.